This TCR beta chain was recovered during a study of cytomegalovirus exposure and HLA in healthy donors. Overall study findings and caveats: Earlier results showed most TCR beta V segments being productive about 90% or about 30% of the time. TCR association rates varied by HLA locus in a later analysis, with DRB1 highest and HLA-C lowest.

The CDR3 is 17 residues long. Trimming pared 0 bases from V and 4 bases from J, leaving 19 bases between. Looked up from germline, CDR1 is LNHDA and CDR2 is SQIVND (reference sequence). For this clone: No antigen is known for it.

Both 60 Vbeta primers and 13 Jbeta primers went into the PCR. Measured with immunoSEQ multiplex PCR; TCRdb has only the in-frame clones, and not every one. The table has under 110,000 clones, about 70% seen once. The specimen sequenced was PBMCs. The sequence came from a woman between 40 and 50 years old in good health and CMV-seronegative. The chain employs TRBV19 and TRBJ2-7; D is possibly TRBD1 (6 bases). DNA for the CDR3: TGTGCCAGTAGTATAGATCTTTACAGGGCGTCAAAATACGAGCAGTACTTC. Protein product: CASSIDLYRASKYEQYF.